This T cell receptor (beta chain) appears in the sequencing data of a study of shared clonotypes between healthy human individuals. Findings of the study overall: Blood was the sole source, and tissue repertoires probably differ. Clonotype sharing among donors was expected to depend on sequencing depth.

The CDR3 extends over 16 amino acids. V was clipped by 6 bases and J by 7 bases; unmatched bases: 14. Germline CDR1 is MNHNY and CDR2 is SVGAGI (reference sequence). Over several immunoSEQ plates, each subset's genomic DNA was distributed in even portions. Using immunoSEQ multiplex PCR, the repertoire was profiled, and TCRdb retains in-frame clones only, with some absent. The sample lists under 600,000 clones; approximately 79% were seen once. Donors included only healthy HIV-negative adults lacking recent acute infections or vaccinations. Comments on this clone: Its antigen is as yet unknown.

The V call is TRBV6-6, the J call TRBJ2-2, with TRBD2 identical over 7 bases. The sequenced sample was PBMCs. This receptor was obtained from a woman aged 35 to 49 in good health. Some clones in this sample may be carry-over from other donors' samples. The CDR3 spells CASSPPSGALGGELFF. In DNA form, the CDR3 reads TGTGCCAGCAGCCCACCTAGCGGAGCTCTAGGCGGGGAGCTGTTTTTT.